What follows are 15 T cell receptor beta chains derived from one specimen sequenced in a study of OX40 agonist ivuxolimab in advanced cancers. Sequencing used immunoSEQ multiplex PCR; TCRdb keeps in-frame clones, though not all of them. This table has just over 90,000 clones, 90% to 95% appearing once. Sequencing was performed on CD4+ or CD8+ T cells sorted from blood, taken in a trial of the OX40 agonist ivuxolimab. The origin of the receptors is an adult with an advanced solid tumor such as melanoma, head and neck, liver or kidney cancer.

V is TRBV2 and J is TRBJ2-1; perhaps TRBD1 as D (7 bases). This CDR3 is built from 15 residues. Deletions cut 6 bases from V and 9 bases from J, with 21 bases between. Germline V lookup: CDR1 SNHLY, CDR2 FYNNEI. The CDR3 DNA follows: TGTGCCAGCAGGCCACAGACAGGGCGGGACGCTGAGCAGTTCTTC. Translation gives CASRPQTGRDAEQFF.

The rearrangement joins TRBV4-3 to TRBJ2-7, with D uncertain. Germline CDR1 and CDR2: LGHNA and YSLEER. V lost 1 base and J lost 7, with 8 bases in between. CDR3 size: 12 residues. CDR3 residues: CASSQGPGEQYF. The CDR3 DNA sequence: TGCGCCAGCAGCCAAGGCCCGGGTGAGCAGTACTTC.

The chain links TRBV10-1 to TRBJ1-2, with 9 positions matching TRBD1. Germline loops: CDR1 WNHNN, CDR2 SYGVQD (reference sequence). With 0 bases clipped from V and 9 bases from J, the junction kept 8 bases outside the gene matches. The CDR3 spans 15 residues. The CDR3 DNA reads as TGCGCCAGCAGTGAGTCGAGGACAGGGGAGATTAGCTACACCTTC. Protein product: CASSESRTGEISYTF.

V is TRBV2 and J is TRBJ1-6, with D hard to call. Trimming pared 5 bases from V and 6 bases from J, leaving 8 bases between. Germline V lookup: CDR1 SNHLY, CDR2 FYNNEI. This CDR3 comprises 13 residues. The CDR3 loop is CASSHTVNSPLHF. In DNA form, the CDR3 reads TGTGCCAGCAGTCATACAGTTAATTCACCCCTCCACTTT.

The rearrangement links TRBV7-8 to TRBJ2-7, with a weak D call TRBD1 (6 bases). In germline, CDR1 is SGHVS, CDR2 FQNEAQ. Trimming cost V 1 base and J 5 bases, with 21 bases left between them. The CDR3 length is 17 residues. The CDR3 loop is CASSLVSFWQGSDEQYF. CDR3 nucleotides: TGTGCCAGCAGCTTAGTGTCGTTCTGGCAGGGGAGCGACGAGCAGTACTTC.

This clone was seen only once. The chain recombines TRBV19 with TRBJ2-1; D could derive from TRBD1 or TRBD2 (6 bases each). V dropped 3 bases and J dropped 7 bases, with 19 bases sitting between them. Germline V gene sequence: CDR1 LNHDA, CDR2 SQIVND (reference sequence). This CDR3 is built from 16 residues. This chain's CDR3 is CASSIVGGYDYNEQFF. The CDR3 region has the DNA TGTGCCAGTAGTATTGTAGGGGGGTACGACTATAATGAGCAGTTCTTC.

The CDR3, as DNA: TGTGCCAGTAGTATGGGACAGGGGATTGGCACAGATACGCAGTATTTT. Translated: CASSMGQGIGTDTQYF. This rearrangement joins TRBV19 to TRBJ2-3; the match to TRBD1 covers 10 bases. The CDR3 loop spans 16 amino acids. V lost 3 bases, J lost 1 base, and 4 bases stayed unmatched. The germline V gene has CDR1 LNHDA and CDR2 SQIVND (reference sequence).

V is TRBV11-2 and J is TRBJ2-1; D unclear. The germline V and J ends were trimmed by 1 base and 7 bases, with 5 bases remaining between them. In germline, CDR1 is SGHAT, CDR2 FQNNGV. The CDR3 loop spans 12 amino acids. The CDR3 loop reads CASSLVGNEQFF. DNA for the CDR3: TGTGCCAGCAGCTTAGTCGGGAATGAGCAGTTCTTC. Full variable domain (outside the CDR3, taken from reference TRBV11-2 and TRBJ2-1): EAGVAQSPRYKIIEKRQSVAFWCNPISGHATLYWYQQILGQGPKLLIQFQNNGVVDDSQLPKDRFSAERLKGVDSTLKIQPAKLEDSAVYLCASSLVGNEQFFGPGTRLTVL.

This rearrangement joins TRBV30 to TRBJ2-7, with TRBD2 as a possible D gene (5 bases). The CDR3 is 12 residues long. Germline CDR1 GTSNPN, CDR2 SVGIG (reference sequence). The germline V and J ends were trimmed by 0 bases and 4 bases, with 7 bases remaining between them. The CDR3 spells CAWSVLVYEQYF. The CDR3 nucleotides read TGTGCCTGGAGTGTACTAGTATACGAGCAGTACTTC.

The chain links TRBV29-1 to TRBJ2-3; 14 positions agree with TRBD2. V was clipped by 6 bases and J by 0 bases; unmatched bases: 5. Germline values: CDR1 SQVTM, CDR2 ANQGSEA. CDR3 length: 16 residues. CDR3 in amino acids: CSVAGTSGGSTDTQYF. In DNA form, the CDR3 reads TGCAGCGTGGCCGGGACTAGCGGGGGTAGCACAGATACGCAGTATTTT.

This rearrangement joins TRBV6-6 to TRBJ1-3; the D gene is possibly TRBD1 (5 bases). Germline values: CDR1 MNHNY, CDR2 SVGAGI (reference sequence). The germline V and J ends were trimmed by 0 bases and 3 bases, with 9 bases remaining between them. The CDR3 consists of 15 residues. CDR3 region: CASSYSQGGGNTIYF. In DNA form, the CDR3 reads TGTGCCAGCAGTTACTCTCAGGGAGGTGGAAACACCATATATTTT.

The chain is built from TRBV4-1 and TRBJ2-7, with 12 bases identical to TRBD2. J gave up 4 bases and V 4 bases, and 11 bases lay outside the gene matches. CDR3 length equals 17 residues. The germline V gene has CDR1 MGHRA and CDR2 YSYEKL. The CDR3 DNA is TGCGCCAGCAGCCGGGGGACTAGCGGGTCTTCCCTGTACGAGCAGTACTTC. Residues: CASSRGTSGSSLYEQYF.

This clone is a singleton in its sample. This chain links TRBV30 with TRBJ1-2; D gene ambiguous. This CDR3 contains 16 residues. CDR1 GTSNPN and CDR2 SVGIG come from the germline V gene (reference sequence). V was cut by 0 bases and J by 3 bases, with 17 bases left in between. The CDR3 nucleotides are TGTGCCTGGAGTGTACCATTCCCCTATCCGGACTATGGCTACACCTTC. Its translation: CAWSVPFPYPDYGYTF.

V is TRBV18 and J is TRBJ2-1; no firm D call. V dropped 0 bases and J dropped 6 bases, with 6 bases sitting between them. This CDR3 has 13 residues. Germline loops: CDR1 KGHSH, CDR2 LQKENI. CDR3 loop: CASSPPLRNEQFF. The CDR3 nucleotides read TGTGCCAGCTCACCACCCTTACGCAATGAGCAGTTCTTC.

The V and J genes are TRBV10-2 and TRBJ1-2, with D unclear. This CDR3 has 16 amino acids. V lost 7 bases, J lost 0 bases, and 18 bases lay in between. Germline CDR1 and CDR2: WSHSY and SAAADI. The CDR3: CASTAGRAVANYGYTF. In nucleotides, the CDR3 is TGCGCCAGCACTGCGGGCCGGGCGGTTGCTAACTATGGCTACACCTTC.